These 15 T cell receptor beta chains were all obtained from the same sample, sequenced in a study of Ad26.COV2.S vaccination and SARS-CoV-2 variants. TCRdb's table, derived via immunoSEQ multiplex PCR, lists solely in-frame clones and lacks some. Seen here are around 450,000 clones, around nine tenths observed once, and the top ten hold about 3.6%. The sample's treatment: over 15 received Ad26.COV2.S at low or high dose, single or two shots; roughly 5 received placebo; per-sample allocation not given. The samples date from day 63 after the first vaccine or placebo injection. The source material was peripheral blood, sampled in a trial of Ad26.COV2.S vaccine versus placebo. These receptors originate from a person aged 18 to 59 who received the Ad26.COV2.S COVID-19 vaccine or a placebo.

This clone showed up just a few times. The rearrangement uses TRBV28 and TRBJ1-1; D may be TRBD1 (6 bases). The ends were cut back, 3 bases at V and 5 bases at J, with 13 bases in the middle. CDR3 length: 14 amino acids. Germline values: CDR1 MDHEN, CDR2 SYDVKM. The CDR3 region has the DNA TGTGCCAGCAGTTTCGCAGGGGCCTTAACTGAAGCTTTCTTT. Encoded protein: CASSFAGALTEAFF.

This rearrangement joins TRBV5-4 to TRBJ1-1, with a possible D match to TRBD1 (5 bases). CDR1 is SGHNT, CDR2 YYREEE, per germline (reference sequence). Trimming left V 3 bases short and J 8 bases short, with 20 bases between. The CDR3 sequence is 15 residues long. The CDR3 region has the DNA TGTGCCAGCAGCTCGGACCCTGGGACTTTGGACGAAGCTTTCTTT. Residues: CASSSDPGTLDEAFF.

The genes are TRBV3-1 (or the pseudogene TRBV3-2) and TRBJ2-6; D gene uncertain. Germline V gene data show CDR1 as LGHDT and CDR2 as YNNKEL (reference sequence). The CDR3 is 17 residues long. With 3 bases removed from V and 0 bases from J, the gap between germline ends came to 12 bases. The CDR3 loop is CASSHFTESSGANVLTF. In DNA form, the CDR3 reads TGTGCCAGCAGCCATTTCACAGAATCCTCTGGGGCCAACGTCCTGACTTTC.

The J gene is TRBJ2-3, the V gene TRBV5-4, with 10 bases identical to TRBD1. This CDR3 region has 16 residues. Looked up from germline, CDR1 is SGHNT and CDR2 is YYREEE (reference sequence). J was trimmed by 6 bases and V by 3 bases; bases with no gene match: 10. CDR3 bases: TGTGCCAGCAGCTCACTAGACAGGGGGCCTGCCGATACGCAGTATTTT. Its protein product is CASSSLDRGPADTQYF.

CDR3 bases: TGTGCTAGTGCCCAATTCAGCATGAACACTGAAGCTTTCTTT. The encoded protein is CASAQFSMNTEAFF. The chain carries TRBV12-5 and TRBJ1-1, with D unresolved. Deletions cut 7 bases from V and 0 bases from J, with 12 bases between. CDR1 and CDR2 (germline): LGHNT, FRNRAP. This CDR3 comprises 14 residues.

This clone was observed once. V usage is TRBV6-5 and J usage is TRBJ2-2; TRBD1 might be the D (5 bases). V lost 0 bases to trimming and J lost 4 bases, with 12 bases between them. Germline assignment: CDR1 MNHEY and CDR2 SVGAGI. This CDR3 has 16 residues. The CDR3 coding sequence is TGTGCCAGCAGTTACTCGAGCCAGGGAAGCACCGGGGAGCTGTTTTTT. This gives the protein CASSYSSQGSTGELFF.

CDR3 nucleotide sequence: TGTGCCAGCAGCCGAGATTTACTTAGGACCTACGAGCAGTACTTC. It is translated as CASSRDLLRTYEQYF. V and J are TRBV3-1 (or the pseudogene TRBV3-2) and TRBJ2-7; D is uncertain. This CDR3 contains 15 residues. V was clipped by 4 bases and J by 2 bases, with 15 bases between them. Per the germline V gene, CDR1 is LGHDT and CDR2 is YNNKEL (reference sequence).

The rearrangement uses TRBV12-5 and TRBJ2-4, with a weak D call TRBD1 (5 bases). There are 14 residues in the CDR3. The V gene lost 7 bases and the J gene lost 5 bases, with 15 bases spanning the gap. The germline V gene has CDR1 LGHNT and CDR2 FRNRAP. The CDR3 loop reads CASAPPGFENIQYF. The DNA for the CDR3 is TGTGCTAGTGCCCCCCCAGGGTTCGAAAACATTCAGTACTTC. Full variable domain (missing parts from reference TRBV12-5 and TRBJ2-4): DARVTQTPRHKVTEMGQEVTMRCQPILGHNTVFWYRQTMMQGLELLAYFRNRAPLDDSGMPKDRFSAEMPDATLATLKIQPSEPRDSAVYFCASAPPGFENIQYFGAGTRLSVL.

The genes are TRBV3-1 (or the pseudogene TRBV3-2) and TRBJ2-7; D is unclear. The CDR3 sequence is 12 residues long. Trimming removed 4 bases at V and 2 bases at J, with 6 bases between. The germline V gene has CDR1 LGHDT and CDR2 YNNKEL (reference sequence). The CDR3 DNA sequence: TGTGCCAGCAGCCGTGGTCCCTACGAGCAGTACTTC. Protein: CASSRGPYEQYF.

This chain links TRBV10-2 with TRBJ1-6; D gene unclear. Germline assignment: CDR1 WSHSY and CDR2 SAAADI. Trimming took 10 bases from V and 9 from J, leaving 16 bases between them. The CDR3 length is 13 residues. The CDR3 nucleotides are TGCGCCACCCGACCGGCCCGAGGTTCACCCCTCCACTTT. As protein: CATRPARGSPLHF.

This rearrangement joins TRBV9 to TRBJ1-5; D is undetermined. The germline V and J ends were trimmed by 4 bases and 2 bases, with 7 bases remaining between them. The CDR3 runs 13 residues. Germline V gene lookup returns CDR1 SGDLS and CDR2 YYNGEE. The CDR3 protein is CASSFLGNQPQHF. The CDR3 coding sequence is TGTGCCAGCAGCTTCCTGGGCAATCAGCCCCAGCATTTT.

The CDR3 nucleotides read TGCAGCGTTGAAGAGAGAGACAGAGGCACAGATACGCAGTATTTT. It is translated as CSVEERDRGTDTQYF. V gene TRBV29-1 combines with J gene TRBJ2-3; D perhaps matches TRBD1 (5 bases). Trimming left V 0 bases short and J 1 base short, with 11 bases between. Per germline, CDR1 SQVTM and CDR2 ANQGSEA. CDR3 size: 15 residues.

The chain links TRBV11-1 to TRBJ2-7; the match to TRBD1 covers 12 bases. Germline V gene data show CDR1 as SGHAT and CDR2 as FQDESV (reference sequence). The CDR3 is 15 residues long. V trimming: 3 bases; J trimming: 4 bases; junction bases outside the gene matches: 4. CDR3 sequence reads: CASSLGTGGIYEQYF. The CDR3 DNA sequence: TGTGCCAGCAGCTTGGGGACAGGGGGCATTTACGAGCAGTACTTC.

The rearrangement links TRBV6-5 to TRBJ1-3, with D maybe TRBD1 (6 bases). Per germline, CDR1 MNHEY and CDR2 SVGAGI. Trimming stripped 6 bases from V and 2 bases from J, with 11 bases between. The CDR3 length is 14 residues. The CDR3 loop reads CASRQGGAGNTIYF. CDR3 sequence (DNA): TGTGCCAGCAGACAGGGAGGAGCTGGAAACACCATATATTTT.

The chain links TRBV28 to TRBJ2-3, with no clear D. The CDR3 consists of 14 residues. The germline V and J ends were trimmed by 2 bases and 3 bases, with 9 bases remaining between them. Germline loops: CDR1 MDHEN, CDR2 SYDVKM. CDR3 amino acids: CASSLIVRTDTQYF. The CDR3 nucleotides are TGTGCCAGCAGTTTAATTGTAAGGACAGATACGCAGTATTTT.